This paragraph covers one T cell receptor beta chain sequence. Extracted RNA was reverse transcribed into cDNA, the sequencing template. Profiling relied on immunoSEQ multiplex PCR, and the TCRdb table lists in-frame clones only, not all of them. The table lists 110,000 or so clones, more than 30% of them singletons, with over 3% in the top ten. The sample comes from a study of CD8+ T cells in alopecia areata. Trimming removed 1 base at V and 10 bases at J, with 7 bases between. The CDR3 totals 11 residues. CDR1 and CDR2 (germline): SGHTA, FQGNSA. The receptor was isolated from a human donor with alopecia areata. V is TRBV7-2 and J is TRBJ2-5; no firm D call. The material sequenced was CD4+ T cells sorted from blood. CDR3 protein: CASSLGAGQYF. DNA for the CDR3: TGTGCCAGCAGCTTAGGGGCTGGCCAGTACTTC.